The 24 T cell receptor beta chains reported below all come from one sample, sequenced in a study of CXCR3-negative and CXCR3-positive naive CD8 T cells. Findings and caveats of the study: Hydrophobicity was higher for TRB CDR3s found in CXCR3-positive naive cells than in CXCR3-negative naive cells.

For these receptors, no antigen is known. Preparation of TRB cDNA libraries relied on 5' RACE carrying UMI labels. TCRdb reprocessed the 5' RACE reads, with one entry per CDR3 protein and no DNA. The sample has 150,000 or so distinct CDR3 sequences. Source material: naive CXCR3+ CD8+ T cells from blood. Specified subset: CD45RO-CCR7+CD27+CD95- naive CD8+ T cells expressing CXCR3 (TNR3+). The source is a human donor in good health. Some clones in this sample may be carry-over from other donors' samples.

The chain is built from TRBV24-1 and TRBJ2-2; TCRdb returns TRBD1, unconfirmable since there is no DNA. The germline V gene has CDR1 KGHDR and CDR2 SFDVKD. This CDR3 contains 14 residues. This chain's CDR3 is CATTGTGETGELFF.

This chain connects TRBV29-1 to TRBJ2-1; as DNA is missing, the TRBD2 call by TCRdb cannot be tested. Germline CDR1 and CDR2: SQVTM and ANQGSEA. This CDR3 is 15 amino acids long. CDR3: CSVYRLAGVANEQFF.

V usage is TRBV6-4 and J usage is TRBJ2-3; TCRdb indicates TRBD2, and absent DNA this call remains unverified. Germline V gives CDR1 MRHNA, CDR2 SNTAGT. The length of the CDR3 is 14 residues. CDR3 sequence reads: CASSGGGATDTQYF.

V and J are TRBV28 and TRBJ2-5; TCRdb gives TRBD2 as the D gene, but with no DNA this cannot be confirmed. The CDR3 extends over 14 amino acids. Germline CDR1 and CDR2: MDHEN and SYDVKM. This CDR3 reads CASSLFGGGETQYF.

The chain couples TRBV7-8 to TRBJ2-5; TCRdb reports TRBD2, a call that lacks DNA to check it against. There are 15 residues in the CDR3. Germline-derived CDR1 and CDR2 are SGHVS and FQNEAQ. The CDR3 is CASRRLAGGRETQYF. Complete variable domain (other parts from reference TRBV7-8 and TRBJ2-5): GAGVSQSPRYKVAKRGQDVALRCDPISGHVSLFWYQQALGQGPEFLTYFQNEAQLDKSGLPSDRFFAERPEGSVSTLKIQRTQQEDSAVYLCASRRLAGGRETQYFGPGTRLLVL.

The CDR3: CASSQDRLTGTGVGNTIYF. The chain joins TRBV4-3 to TRBJ1-3; lacking DNA, the TRBD1 call made by TCRdb goes unchecked. The CDR3 covers 19 residues. Germline V gene lookup returns CDR1 LGHNA and CDR2 YSLEER.

The chain is built from TRBV7-9 and TRBJ1-5. CDR3 size: 16 residues. In germline, CDR1 is SEHNR, CDR2 FQNEAQ (reference sequence). The CDR3 here is CASSQSARGRNQPQHF. Variable domain in full (rest from reference TRBV7-9 and TRBJ1-5): DTGVSQNPRHKITKRGQNVTFRCDPISEHNRLYWYRQTLGQGPEFLTYFQNEAQLEKSRLLSDRFSAERPKGSFSTLEIQRTEQGDSAMYLCASSQSARGRNQPQHFGDGTRLSIL.

This chain links TRBV11-2 with TRBJ2-1; no DNA is available, so the TRBD1 call from TCRdb remains unchecked. Germline assignment: CDR1 SGHAT and CDR2 FQNNGV. CDR3 length: 15 amino acids. CDR3 loop: CASSFSAGAYNEQFF. The complete variable domain, with remaining parts taken from reference TRBV11-2 and TRBJ2-1, reads EAGVAQSPRYKIIEKRQSVAFWCNPISGHATLYWYQQILGQGPKLLIQFQNNGVVDDSQLPKDRFSAERLKGVDSTLKIQPAKLEDSAVYLCASSFSAGAYNEQFFGPGTRLTVL.

The chain has TRBV5-1 and TRBJ2-3; the TRBD2 assignment by TCRdb is unverifiable without DNA. CDR3 length: 16 amino acids. CDR1 and CDR2 (germline): SGHRS, YFSETQ. This chain's CDR3 is CASSLAAGGITDTQYF.

The chain couples TRBV20-1 to TRBJ1-1; TCRdb gives TRBD1 as the D gene, but with no DNA this cannot be confirmed. CDR3 length: 14 amino acids. Germline V gene sequence: CDR1 DFQATT, CDR2 SNEGSKA (reference sequence). The CDR3 sequence: CSARAVGGGDEAFF.

The chain is built from TRBV5-1 and TRBJ2-7; TCRdb returns TRBD2, unconfirmable since there is no DNA. Germline assignment: CDR1 SGHRS and CDR2 YFSETQ. This CDR3 is built from 16 residues. The chain's CDR3 is CASSLEFGRASYEQYF. Supplemented by reference TRBV5-1 and TRBJ2-7, the full variable domain reads KAGVTQTPRYLIKTRGQQVTLSCSPISGHRSVSWYQQTPGQGLQFLFEYFSETQRNKGNFPGRFSGRQFSNSRSEMNVSTLELGDSALYLCASSLEFGRASYEQYFGPGTRLTVT.

The chain uses TRBV4-3 and TRBJ2-4. From germline, CDR1 is LGHNA and CDR2 YSLEER. The CDR3 contains 17 residues. The CDR3 loop reads CASSQDVSMVAKNIQYF.

The rearrangement uses TRBV19 and TRBJ1-2. Germline CDR1 and CDR2: LNHDA and SQIVND (reference sequence). This CDR3 comprises 13 residues. CDR3 residues: CASSTVINYGYTF.

The CDR3 loop reads CASSDAGAYEQYF. The chain combines TRBV12-3 or TRBV12-4 with TRBJ2-7; TCRdb indicates TRBD1, and absent DNA this call remains unverified. This CDR3 has 13 amino acids.

V gene TRBV27 combines with J gene TRBJ1-5. Germline V gene lookup returns CDR1 MNHEY and CDR2 SMNVEV (reference sequence). This CDR3 contains 12 residues. The CDR3 sequence is CASRHGGQPQHF.

The chain couples TRBV7-6 to TRBJ2-7. Germline V CDR1 and CDR2: SGHVS, FNYEAQ. The CDR3 is made up of 12 amino acids. CDR3 amino acids: CASSLISYEQYF.

The chain recombines TRBV4-1 with TRBJ2-5. The germline V gene has CDR1 MGHRA and CDR2 YSYEKL. The CDR3 covers 13 residues. CDR3 loop: CASSQDWQETQYF.

The genes are TRBV6-6 and TRBJ2-1. The CDR3 sequence is 16 residues long. Germline CDR1 and CDR2: MNHNY and SVGAGI (reference sequence). Here the CDR3 reads CASSYSIWTDEREQFF.

Here the CDR3 reads CASSNNYYEQYF. This sequence joins TRBV19 and TRBJ2-7. CDR1 is LNHDA and CDR2 is SQIVND in the germline V gene (reference sequence). This CDR3 region has 12 residues.

Here the CDR3 reads CASSLAGIHEQFF. The chain joins TRBV7-9 to TRBJ2-1. CDR1 and CDR2 from the germline V gene are SEHNR and FQNEAQ (reference sequence). The CDR3 runs to 13 residues.

The chain employs TRBV6-5 and TRBJ2-1; the D call from TCRdb, TRBD2, cannot be confirmed without DNA. Per germline, CDR1 MNHEY and CDR2 SVGAGI. CDR3 size: 14 residues. The CDR3 protein is CASSDTSGYNEQFF.

The genes are TRBV27 and TRBJ2-1; TCRdb picks TRBD1, but there is no DNA to check that call. Germline V CDR1 and CDR2: MNHEY, SMNVEV (reference sequence). The CDR3 is 14 residues long. The CDR3 loop reads CASSSFWGEYEQFF.

This chain joins TRBV4-2 and TRBJ2-7; TCRdb designates TRBD1, a call that cannot be tested without DNA. CDR1 and CDR2 from the germline V gene are LGHNA and YNFKEQ. The CDR3 runs to 16 residues. The CDR3 here is CASSHVEAGTGVEQYF.

J is TRBJ2-7 and V is TRBV5-5; TCRdb's D call of TRBD2 is untestable without DNA. This CDR3 region has 15 residues. CDR1 and CDR2 from the germline V gene are SGHKS and YYEKEE (reference sequence). The CDR3 here is CASSSRDFPSYEQYF.